The 30 T cell receptor beta chains in this list originate from one sample, sequenced in a study of CD8+CD57+ T cells in acquired aplastic anemia. It was patients with CD8+CD57+ cell expansion by flow cytometry who were chosen for sequencing. Profiles of TCR beta VDJ and CDR3 were generated from a genomic DNA template. TCRdb fed the reads into MiXCR, producing one record per CDR3 protein. The sample lists approximately 300,000 distinct CDR3 sequences, around three fifths seen once, with around 1.3% in the top ten. Source material: sorted CD4+, CD8+, or CD8+CD57+ T cells (not recorded which) from PBMCs. These receptors originate from a human donor with aplastic anemia.

Many counts were recorded for this clonotype. The chain joins TRBV6-1 to TRBJ1-2, with D perhaps TRBD1 (6 bases). V was pared by 7 bases and J by 1 base, with 13 bases between. Germline CDR1 reads MNHNS; CDR2 reads SASEGT. This CDR3 is built from 14 residues. CDR3 nucleotide sequence: TGTGCCAGCATTCGGACAGACATTAACTATGGCTACACCTTC. Its protein is CASIRTDINYGYTF.

This chain links TRBV19 with TRBJ2-2; 10 bases fit TRBD1. Unmatched junction bases numbered 4, after V lost 5 bases and J lost 4 bases. This CDR3 is built from 15 residues. Germline CDR1 LNHDA, CDR2 SQIVND (reference sequence). The CDR3 nucleotides read TGTGCCAGTAGTGCGGGACAGGGGCGCACCGGGGAGCTGTTTTTT. Translated: CASSAGQGRTGELFF.

About this clonotype itself: The CDR3 ends on some other residue instead of the conserved phenylalanine or tryptophan, so this is likely a read error. It is unclear where the CDR3 begins or ends on the DNA, so no DNA is shown, and the CDR3 is as TCRdb lists it. The J gene is TRBJ2-1, the V gene TRBV6-5; the table calls TRBD1, which could not be checked here. The CDR3 has 8 amino acids, counting both end residues. The V gene's germline CDR1 is MNHEY and CDR2 SVGAGI. This chain's CDR3 is CASIKDSS.

This clonotype was counted between two and nine times. V is TRBV3-1 and J is TRBJ1-5; D is uncertain. Germline V CDR1 and CDR2: LGHDT, YNNKEL (reference sequence). The ends were cut back, 0 bases at V and 6 bases at J, with 12 bases in the middle. There are 15 residues in the CDR3. DNA for the CDR3: TGTGCCAGCAGCCAAGAGGGAGGGTTGGGTCAGCCCCAGCATTTT. Translating it yields CASSQEGGLGQPQHF.

The gene calls are TRBV20-1 and TRBJ2-7, with 10 nucleotides matching TRBD2. Germline CDR1 DFQATT, CDR2 SNEGSKA (reference sequence). V lost 4 bases, J lost 5 bases, and 5 bases stayed unmatched. The CDR3 has 13 residues. The CDR3 DNA reads TGCAGTGCTACGACTAGCGGGTTACACGAGCAGTACTTC. Its protein product is CSATTSGLHEQYF.

J is TRBJ2-7 and V is TRBV20-1, with a weak D call TRBD2 (6 bases). Per the germline V gene, CDR1 is DFQATT and CDR2 is SNEGSKA (reference sequence). The CDR3 contains 13 residues. Trimming removed 2 bases from V and 7 bases from J, with 15 bases in between. CDR3 sequence (DNA): TGCAGTGCTAGAACGGGGGAACGAAAAGAGCAGTACTTC. Amino acids: CSARTGERKEQYF.

This clonotype occurred many times. V and J are TRBV27 and TRBJ2-1; D remains unclear. The CDR3 consists of 14 residues. Deletions cut 4 bases from V and 12 bases from J, with 19 bases between. Germline V gene lookup returns CDR1 MNHEY and CDR2 SMNVEV (reference sequence). The CDR3, as DNA: TGTGCCAGCAGTTCCCCGATCAGTCCTGAAGGGCAGTTCTTC. Protein product: CASSSPISPEGQFF.

A note on this clonotype: A much larger clone lies a single base off, so this may be a read error. The CDR3 end shows no conserved phenylalanine or tryptophan, and so a read error is likely. This CDR3 reads CASRPIAAGELFS. CDR3 in DNA: TGTGCCAGCAGACCCATAGCGGCGGGGGAGCTGTTTTCT. The gene calls are TRBV3-1 and TRBJ2-2, with D possibly being TRBD2 (6 bases). The germline CDR1 and CDR2 sequences are LGHDT and YNNKEL (reference sequence). The V and J ends lost 6 bases and 8 bases respectively, with 13 bases between them. CDR3 size: 13 residues.

This clonotype has more than one count but fewer than ten. The chain links TRBV7-8 to TRBJ2-7, with D unclear. The CDR3 spans 14 residues. Germline assignment: CDR1 SGHVS and CDR2 FQNEAQ. Trimming shortened V by 0 bases and J by 1 base, and 7 bases separated the two germline ends. DNA of the CDR3: TGTGCCAGCAGCTTAGCGGACCTATCCTACGAGCAGTACTTC. Its protein is CASSLADLSYEQYF.

Ten or more counts support this clonotype. The J gene is TRBJ2-7, the V gene TRBV19; tentative D call: TRBD1 (6 bases). V shed 1 base and J shed 4 bases, with 8 bases lying between them. CDR3 length: 13 amino acids. Germline CDR1 and CDR2: LNHDA and SQIVND (reference sequence). CDR3 sequence reads: CASSIGGGYEQYF. For the CDR3, the DNA is TGTGCCAGTAGTATAGGAGGGGGATACGAGCAGTACTTC.

The V gene is TRBV5-5, the J gene TRBJ1-1; D uncertain. The germline CDR1 and CDR2 sequences are SGHKS and YYEKEE (reference sequence). Trimming left V 0 bases short and J 5 bases short, with 11 bases between. There are 14 residues in the CDR3. The CDR3 reads CASSLGGRSTEAFF. CDR3 sequence (DNA): TGTGCCAGCAGCTTGGGAGGGCGAAGTACTGAAGCTTTCTTT.

The V gene is TRBV19, the J gene TRBJ2-2, with D perhaps matching TRBD1 or TRBD2 (5 bases each). This CDR3 has 16 residues. Germline CDR1 LNHDA, CDR2 SQIVND (reference sequence). The ends were cut back, 9 bases at V and 1 base at J, with 18 bases in the middle. CDR3 amino acids: CASTPRVGGNTGELFF. For the CDR3, the DNA is TGTGCCAGCACTCCCCGCGTTGGGGGGAACACCGGGGAGCTGTTTTTT.

As regards this clonotype: A much bigger clone sits one base away, suggesting this may be a read error. A read error is likely, as this CDR3 ends without the conserved phenylalanine or tryptophan. The chain is built from TRBV3-1 and TRBJ2-2, with D possibly being TRBD1 (6 bases). The V gene lost 1 base and the J gene lost 4 bases, with 13 bases spanning the gap. There are 16 residues in the CDR3. Germline V gene lookup returns CDR1 LGHDT and CDR2 YNNKEL (reference sequence). Here the CDR3 reads CASSQGGGVTTGELFS. The CDR3 DNA follows: TGTGCCAGCAGCCAAGGAGGGGGAGTAACCACCGGGGAGCTGTTTTCT.

The V and J genes are TRBV9 and TRBJ2-7, with 9 bases that match TRBD1. The trim removed 0 bases at V and 3 bases at J, leaving 1 base unmatched. CDR3 length equals 14 residues. The germline V gene encodes CDR1 SGDLS and CDR2 YYNGEE. The CDR3 here is CASSVEDRGYEQYF. The CDR3 bases are TGTGCCAGCAGCGTAGAGGACAGGGGCTACGAGCAGTACTTC.

On this clonotype itself: A much larger clone lies a single base off, so this may be a read error. The J gene is TRBJ2-1, the V gene TRBV5-1, with 7 bases matching TRBD2. The CDR3 spans 15 residues. Germline CDR1 SGHRS, CDR2 YFSETQ. CDR3 in amino acids: CASSFGGEPYNQQFF. CDR3 nucleotide sequence: TGCGCCAGCAGCTTTGGGGGGGAGCCGTACAATCAGCAGTTCTTC.

In its sample, this clonotype was seen once. V is TRBV11-2 and J is TRBJ2-1; D is uncertain. The CDR3 spans 13 residues. V was pared by 5 bases and J by 10 bases, with 15 bases between. Germline CDR1 SGHAT, CDR2 FQNNGV. The CDR3, as DNA: TGTGCCAGCAGCCCTGGCCTCCTGGGGGAGCAGTTCTTC. It encodes CASSPGLLGEQFF.

This clonotype has a count of ten or more. This rearrangement joins TRBV5-1 to TRBJ1-1; 7 bases match TRBD1. The V and J ends lost 0 bases and 4 bases, in that order; junction bases with no gene match: 3. CDR3 size: 14 residues. Germline lookup yields CDR1 SGHRS and CDR2 YFSETQ. CDR3: CASSLGQGATEAFF. In nucleotides, the CDR3 is TGCGCCAGCAGCTTGGGACAGGGAGCCACTGAAGCTTTCTTT.

The V call is TRBV7-2, the J call TRBJ2-1, with D unclear. The CDR3 is made up of 14 amino acids. The ends were cut back, 1 base at V and 6 bases at J, with 10 bases in the middle. Germline V gene sequence: CDR1 SGHTA, CDR2 FQGNSA. The DNA of the CDR3 is TGTGCCAGCAGCTTAGTGGTTCGGTCCAATGAGCAGTTCTTC. This gives the protein CASSLVVRSNEQFF.

The table lists this clonotype with many counts. The J gene is TRBJ2-2, the V gene TRBV4-1; the D gene is possibly TRBD2 (6 bases). The CDR3 is made up of 17 amino acids. The germline gives CDR1 MGHRA, CDR2 YSYEKL. Trimming cost V 0 bases and J 6 bases, with 17 bases left between them. CDR3 nucleotide sequence: TGCGCCAGCAGCCAAGATGGTCACGGGAGCTTCCCCGGGGAGCTGTTTTTT. The encoded protein is CASSQDGHGSFPGELFF.

This clonotype came up many times. The chain combines TRBV2 with TRBJ2-5; 9 bases line up with TRBD2. The V gene's germline CDR1 is SNHLY and CDR2 FYNNEI. The CDR3 extends over 14 amino acids. Losses at the gene ends were 6 bases for V and 4 bases for J; bases not matched to a gene: 6. The CDR3: CASRGSGSGETQYF. CDR3 DNA: TGTGCCAGCAGGGGTAGCGGGAGTGGAGAGACCCAGTACTTC. The full variable domain, rest sourced from reference TRBV2 and TRBJ2-5, is EPEVTQTPSHQVTQMGQEVILRCVPISNHLYFYWYRQILGQKVEFLVSFYNNEISEKSEIFDDQFSVERPDGSNFTLKIRSTKLEDSAMYFCASRGSGSGETQYFGPGTRLLVL.

The DNA of the CDR3 is TGTGCCAGCAGCTTAGGTGGAATCGGGGGCTACGAGCAGTACTTC. The encoded protein is CASSLGGIGGYEQYF. This chain uses TRBV7-8 with TRBJ2-7, with TRBD2 as a possible D gene (6 bases). This CDR3 contains 15 residues. V lost 1 base and J 3 bases, leaving 13 bases between the germline ends. From germline, CDR1 is SGHVS and CDR2 FQNEAQ. Supplemented by reference TRBV7-8 and TRBJ2-7, the full variable domain reads GAGVSQSPRYKVAKRGQDVALRCDPISGHVSLFWYQQALGQGPEFLTYFQNEAQLDKSGLPSDRFFAERPEGSVSTLKIQRTQQEDSAVYLCASSLGGIGGYEQYFGPGTRLTVT.

V usage is TRBV29-1 and J usage is TRBJ1-6; D is uncertain. There are 15 residues in the CDR3. The germline V gene encodes CDR1 SQVTM and CDR2 ANQGSEA. V was clipped by 7 bases and J by 7 bases, with 20 bases between them. The CDR3 DNA reads TGCAGCGCTTTACCAGGTCCAGAGACGAATTCACCCCTCCACTTT. Residues: CSALPGPETNSPLHF. The complete variable domain, with remaining parts taken from reference TRBV29-1 and TRBJ1-6, reads SAVISQKPSRDICQRGTSLTIQCQVDSQVTMMFWYRQQPGQSLTLIATANQGSEATYESGFVIDKFPISRPNLTFSTLTVSNMSPEDSSIYLCSALPGPETNSPLHFGNGTRLTVT.

J is TRBJ2-4 and V is TRBV25-1, with D unclear. The CDR3 extends over 12 amino acids. From germline, CDR1 is MGHDK and CDR2 SYGVNS. V lost 3 bases, J lost 13 bases, and 13 bases lay in between. The CDR3, as DNA: TGTGCCAGCAGTGACGGAAATCGCGGACAGTACTTC. Protein product: CASSDGNRGQYF.

This clonotype was counted ten times or more. The chain links TRBV7-9 to TRBJ1-2, with D unclear. Trimming took 5 bases from V and 8 from J, leaving 21 bases between them. This CDR3 is built from 15 residues. The germline V gene encodes CDR1 SEHNR and CDR2 FQNEAQ (reference sequence). The CDR3 sequence: CASSETGEPILGYTF. CDR3 sequence (DNA): TGTGCCAGCAGCGAGACGGGAGAACCGATCTTGGGCTACACCTTC.

The V gene is TRBV14, the J gene TRBJ2-1; D gene uncertain. The V end lost 0 bases, the J end lost 6 bases, and 9 bases lay between the germline ends. The CDR3 totals 14 residues. Germline V lookup: CDR1 SGHDN, CDR2 FVKESK. The CDR3 sequence: CASSQDRVINEQFF. CDR3 sequence (DNA): TGTGCCAGCAGCCAAGATCGGGTCATCAATGAGCAGTTCTTC.

The table lists this clonotype with many counts. The chain has TRBV16 and TRBJ2-7; 9 bases are a match to TRBD1. The trim removed 0 bases at V and 4 bases at J, leaving 7 bases unmatched. Germline V gives CDR1 KGHSY, CDR2 FQNENV. This CDR3 contains 16 residues. CDR3 in amino acids: CASSQSGTGLRYEQYF. Here the CDR3 DNA reads TGTGCCAGCAGCCAATCCGGGACAGGGTTACGGTACGAGCAGTACTTC.

This clonotype was picked up a small number of times. The J gene is TRBJ2-2, the V gene TRBV9; TRBD2 matches 7 bases. Looked up from germline, CDR1 is SGDLS and CDR2 is YYNGEE. Trimming removed 8 bases from V and 3 bases from J; junction bases left unmatched: 10. The CDR3 loop spans 15 amino acids. The CDR3 loop is CASSPSGGHTGELFF. The CDR3 nucleotides read TGTGCCAGTTCCCCTTCGGGGGGACACACCGGGGAGCTGTTTTTT.

The chain is built from TRBV20-1 and TRBJ2-2, with D tentatively TRBD1 (5 bases). The germline V gene has CDR1 DFQATT and CDR2 SNEGSKA (reference sequence). The CDR3 runs 14 residues. V shed 2 bases and J shed 1 base, with 8 bases lying between them. The CDR3 spells CSARYQGNTGELFF. CDR3 nucleotides: TGCAGTGCTAGATATCAGGGGAACACCGGGGAGCTGTTTTTT.

The chain is built from TRBV7-8 and TRBJ2-5, with TRBD1 matching over 11 bases. Trimming took 5 bases from V and 1 from J; bases not matched to a gene: 9. CDR1 is SGHVS and CDR2 is FQNEAQ in the germline V gene. This CDR3 is 17 amino acids long. The CDR3 is CASSPRRTGGPQETQYF. The CDR3 nucleotides read TGTGCCAGCAGCCCAAGGCGGACAGGGGGCCCCCAAGAGACCCAGTACTTC.

In the case of this clonotype: A read error may produce the germline difference seen at one junction end. The rearrangement uses TRBV10-3 and TRBJ1-3, with D tentatively TRBD1 (5 bases). This CDR3 is built from 13 residues. Per germline, CDR1 ENHRY and CDR2 SYGVKD. The DNA for the CDR3 is TGTGCCATCAGTCCGGGGCCTGGAAACACCATGTATTTT. It codes for CAISPGPGNTMYF.